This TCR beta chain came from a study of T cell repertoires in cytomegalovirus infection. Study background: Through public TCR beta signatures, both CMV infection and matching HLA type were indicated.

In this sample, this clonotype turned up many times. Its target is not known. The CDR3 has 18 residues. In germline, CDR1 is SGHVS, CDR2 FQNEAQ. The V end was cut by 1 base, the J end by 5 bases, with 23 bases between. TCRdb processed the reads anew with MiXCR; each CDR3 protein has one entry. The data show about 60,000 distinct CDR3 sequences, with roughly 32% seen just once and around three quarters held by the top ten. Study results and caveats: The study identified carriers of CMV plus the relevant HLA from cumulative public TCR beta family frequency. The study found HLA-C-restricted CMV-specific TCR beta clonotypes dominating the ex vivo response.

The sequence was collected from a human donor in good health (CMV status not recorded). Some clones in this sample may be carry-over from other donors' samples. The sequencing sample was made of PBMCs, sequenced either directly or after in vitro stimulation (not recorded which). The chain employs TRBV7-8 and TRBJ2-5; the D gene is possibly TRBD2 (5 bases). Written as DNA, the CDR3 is TGTGCCAGCAGCTTAGTTTCAGGAGGCTCTATCATTCCGGAGACCCAGTACTTC. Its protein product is CASSLVSGGSIIPETQYF.